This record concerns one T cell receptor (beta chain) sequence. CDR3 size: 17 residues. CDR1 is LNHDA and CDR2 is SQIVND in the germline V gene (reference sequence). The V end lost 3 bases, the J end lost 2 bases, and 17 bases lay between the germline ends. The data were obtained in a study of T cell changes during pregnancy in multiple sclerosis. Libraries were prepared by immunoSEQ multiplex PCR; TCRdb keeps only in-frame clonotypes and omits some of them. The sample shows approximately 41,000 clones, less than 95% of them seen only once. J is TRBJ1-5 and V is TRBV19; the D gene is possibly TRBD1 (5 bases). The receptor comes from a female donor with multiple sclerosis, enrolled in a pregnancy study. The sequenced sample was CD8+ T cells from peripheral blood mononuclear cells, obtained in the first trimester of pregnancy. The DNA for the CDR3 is TGTGCCAGTAGTATTCGGGGCGGGGTCCGAGGCAATCAGCCCCAGCATTTT. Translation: CASSIRGGVRGNQPQHF.